The 18 T cell receptor beta chains below come from one sample, sequenced in a study of shared clonotypes between healthy human individuals. Measured with immunoSEQ multiplex PCR; TCRdb has only the in-frame clones, and not every one. Seen here are approximately 350,000 clones, under 80% observed once, and the top ten hold about 9.4%. Sequences were obtained from memory CD4+ T cells sorted from blood. Subset described: CD45RA-negative fraction. These receptors were collected from a man aged 30-40 years in good health.

The V call is TRBV18, the J call TRBJ2-1, with D possibly being TRBD2 (6 bases). The CDR3 totals 15 residues. The V and J ends lost 5 bases and 0 bases respectively, with 11 bases between them. Germline CDR1 and CDR2: KGHSH and LQKENI. CDR3 in amino acids: CASSSSGSSYNEQFF. DNA for the CDR3: TGTGCCAGCTCATCCTCCGGGAGCTCCTACAATGAGCAGTTCTTC.

In this sample, this clone turned up a few times. The chain couples TRBV27 to TRBJ2-7, with D perhaps matching TRBD2 (6 bases). This CDR3 is 16 amino acids long. Germline values: CDR1 MNHEY, CDR2 SMNVEV (reference sequence). The V and J ends lost 2 bases and 1 base respectively, with 15 bases between them. The DNA of the CDR3 is TGTGCCAGCAGTTTAAAGGCGGGATCGCCGTCCTACGAGCAGTACTTC. Its translation: CASSLKAGSPSYEQYF.

The chain couples TRBV5-1 to TRBJ2-1; D gene ambiguous. CDR3 size: 16 residues. Trimming removed 4 bases from V and 0 bases from J, with 14 bases in between. Germline V gene sequence: CDR1 SGHRS, CDR2 YFSETQ. The CDR3 DNA follows: TGCGCCAGCAGCGATACACTCTTTAGCTCCTACAATGAGCAGTTCTTC. Protein sequence: CASSDTLFSSYNEQFF.

The chain links TRBV10-3 to TRBJ2-5, with 14 bases that match TRBD2. Trimming took 6 bases from V and 4 from J; bases not matched to a gene: 4. Germline assignment: CDR1 ENHRY and CDR2 SYGVKD. The CDR3 is made up of 15 amino acids. The CDR3 DNA reads as TGTGCCATCAGCCCCGGGACTAGCGGGGGAGAGACCCAGTACTTC. Protein: CAISPGTSGGETQYF.

This rearrangement joins TRBV29-1 to TRBJ2-5, with a weak D call TRBD1 (6 bases). The CDR3 has 12 residues. Germline loops: CDR1 SQVTM, CDR2 ANQGSEA. The V end lost 8 bases, the J end lost 5 bases, and 15 bases lay between the germline ends. The DNA of the CDR3 is TGCAGCAAAGCAGGGGTAGGGGAGACCCAGTACTTC. This gives the protein CSKAGVGETQYF. Filled out from reference TRBV29-1 and TRBJ2-5, the complete variable domain reads SAVISQKPSRDICQRGTSLTIQCQVDSQVTMMFWYRQQPGQSLTLIATANQGSEATYESGFVIDKFPISRPNLTFSTLTVSNMSPEDSSIYLCSKAGVGETQYFGPGTRLLVL.

Concerning this clone: Additional DNA sequences in this sample encode the identical CDR3. The V and J genes are TRBV2 and TRBJ2-7; D not certain. CDR1 and CDR2 (germline): SNHLY, FYNNEI. The CDR3 runs to 12 residues. Trimming pared 7 bases from V and 3 bases from J, leaving 10 bases between. CDR3 region: CASKGRGYEQYF. The CDR3 DNA reads as TGTGCCAGCAAGGGTCGAGGCTACGAGCAGTACTTC.

This chain joins TRBV27 and TRBJ2-7; 8 bases are shared with TRBD1. The germline CDR1 and CDR2 sequences are MNHEY and SMNVEV (reference sequence). V gave up 3 bases and J gave up 2 bases; unmatched junction bases: 6. CDR3 length: 15 amino acids. The CDR3 protein is CASSLVGTGTYEQYF. For the CDR3, the DNA is TGTGCCAGCAGTTTGGTCGGGACAGGTACCTACGAGCAGTACTTC.

This clone came up a few times. V is TRBV19 and J is TRBJ1-5; no clear D. Germline V gene sequence: CDR1 LNHDA, CDR2 SQIVND (reference sequence). This CDR3 spans 17 amino acids. The V end was cut by 4 bases, the J end by 5 bases, with 21 bases between. The CDR3 bases are TGTGCCAGTAGTAGCCGGCGCTTAGGGAACCGGGATCAGCCCCAGCATTTT. Its protein product is CASSSRRLGNRDQPQHF.

This sequence joins TRBV27 and TRBJ2-7; 11 nucleotides line up with TRBD2. With 6 bases clipped from V and 2 bases from J, the junction kept 3 bases outside the gene matches. The CDR3 spans 14 residues. CDR1 and CDR2 from the germline V gene are MNHEY and SMNVEV (reference sequence). The DNA of the CDR3 is TGTGCCAGCAGGTTAGCGGGAGGGACCTACGAGCAGTACTTC. Translation: CASRLAGGTYEQYF.

Only a few counts were recorded for this clone. The V gene is TRBV9, the J gene TRBJ2-1; TRBD2 aligns across 14 bases. Germline loops: CDR1 SGDLS, CDR2 YYNGEE. V was clipped by 6 bases and J by 8 bases; unmatched bases: 7. The CDR3 sequence is 15 residues long. CDR3 sequence: CASTPGTSGSYEQFF. CDR3 bases: TGTGCCAGCACCCCCGGGACTAGCGGGAGCTATGAGCAGTTCTTC.

J is TRBJ1-5 and V is TRBV21-1; the table's D call, TRBD1, was not checked against the DNA. TRBV21-1 is listed as a pseudogene. CDR3 length: 18 amino acids. This CDR3 reads CASSKADVVTGGNQPQHF. The CDR3 nucleotides are TGTGCCAGCAGCAAAGCGGATGTAGTCACAGGGGGGAATCAGCCCCAGCATTTT.

The rearrangement joins TRBV6-4 to TRBJ1-1; weak D call: TRBD1 (6 bases). The V gene lost 3 bases and the J gene lost 1 base, with 6 bases spanning the gap. The CDR3 is 13 residues long. Germline V gene data show CDR1 as MRHNA and CDR2 as SNTAGT. CDR3 sequence: CASSETGNTEAFF. The CDR3 nucleotides are TGTGCCAGCAGTGAGACAGGGAACACTGAAGCTTTCTTT.

The genes are TRBV20-1 and TRBJ2-7; D might be TRBD2 (5 bases). From germline, CDR1 is DFQATT and CDR2 SNEGSKA (reference sequence). The length of the CDR3 is 11 residues. V shed 6 bases and J shed 0 bases, with 6 bases lying between them. The CDR3 coding sequence is TGCAGTGCCGGGGTCTCCTACGAGCAGTACTTC. It specifies CSAGVSYEQYF.

This clone has a single count. A much larger clone is a single base away; this may be a read error. The chain joins TRBV15 to TRBJ2-7; TRBD2 agrees at 8 bases. Per the germline V gene, CDR1 is LNHNV and CDR2 is YYDKDF (reference sequence). V was pared by 0 bases and J by 3 bases, with 4 bases of the junction left unmatched. The CDR3 spans 15 residues. Here the CDR3 reads CATSRDAGGVYEQYF. The CDR3 DNA follows: TGTGCCACCAGCAGAGATGCGGGGGGCGTCTACGAGCAGTACTTC.

The rearrangement joins TRBV11-2 to TRBJ2-7; D ambiguous. The CDR3 contains 12 residues. Trimming cost V 1 base and J 6 bases, with 7 bases left between them. CDR1 and CDR2 (germline): SGHAT, FQNNGV. The CDR3 DNA is TGTGCCAGCAGCTTAGGTTCCGGCGAGCAGTACTTC. As protein: CASSLGSGEQYF.

V and J are TRBV28 and TRBJ2-1, with D possibly TRBD1 on 6 matching bases. Germline V gene lookup returns CDR1 MDHEN and CDR2 SYDVKM. V lost 5 bases and J lost 4, with 15 bases in between. The CDR3 totals 15 residues. CDR3 nucleotide sequence: TGTGCCAGCAGTGTTCAAGGACAGCTATACAATGAGCAGTTCTTC. As protein: CASSVQGQLYNEQFF.

To note about this clone: This sample includes further DNA sequences coding for the same CDR3. The rearrangement joins TRBV19 to TRBJ2-1, with 14 bases aligning to TRBD2. Germline CDR1 reads LNHDA; CDR2 reads SQIVND (reference sequence). The CDR3 is 15 residues long. After removal of 5 bases from V and 8 bases from J, the junction contained 5 bases not matched to a gene. The CDR3 DNA is TGTGCCAGTAGTGGGACTAGCGGGAGTCTCGATGAGCAGTTCTTC. Translating gives CASSGTSGSLDEQFF.

This clone was recorded a few times. The chain couples TRBV5-4 to TRBJ2-1; TRBD2 matches at 7 bases. From germline, CDR1 is SGHNT and CDR2 YYREEE (reference sequence). The CDR3 extends over 14 amino acids. After removal of 6 bases from V and 8 bases from J, the junction contained 11 bases not matched to a gene. The CDR3 is CASNKELAVYEQFF. CDR3 bases: TGTGCCAGCAACAAGGAGCTAGCGGTCTATGAGCAGTTCTTC.